This TCR beta chain appears in the sequencing data of a study of blood T cell repertoires in COVID-19. At the level of the study: T cells, B-cell-depleted T cells, or PBMCs supplied cDNA or gDNA.

Sequenced by immunoSEQ multiplex PCR; TCRdb stores in-frame clones only, minus some. The sample includes approximately 61,000 clones, 79% of them seen just once. CDR1 and CDR2 (germline): MNHEY, SMNVEV (reference sequence). The CDR3 contains 15 residues. J lost 4 bases, V lost 5 bases, and 8 bases had no gene match. The chain joins TRBV27 to TRBJ2-3; 8 positions agree with TRBD2. The source of this sequence is a woman in her seventies with acute or convalescent COVID-19. Sequencing used peripheral blood. CDR3 loop: CASSLPGGRADTQYF. The CDR3 bases are TGTGCCAGCAGTCTCCCGGGGGGGCGGGCAGATACGCAGTATTTT.